These T cell receptor beta chains were read from a single sample in a study of blood T cell repertoires in COVID-19. Some clones are missing from TCRdb's copy, which holds only in-frame ones; the method was immunoSEQ multiplex PCR. The sample consists of around 150,000 clones, roughly 80% of them appearing once. Sample: peripheral blood. The origin of the receptors is a woman aged 45-65 years with active or convalescent COVID-19. Both conserved end residues are part of each CDR3. A D gene is named only where the DNA matches it firmly. Size is stated for part of the rows, as once, few or many counts, or as a class when the clone is expanded.

abundance: NA; j_gene: TRBJ1-1; v_gene: TRBV2; d_gene: TRBD1; CDR3nt: TGTGCCAGCAGCCGACAGGGCGACGGTGAAGCTTTCTTT; CDR3aa: CASSRQGDGEAFF
abundance: NA; j_gene: TRBJ1-1; v_gene: TRBV6-5; d_gene: TRBD1; CDR3nt: TGTGCCAGCAGCAAGGACAGGGGAATGGGCACTGAAGCTTTCTTT; CDR3aa: CASSKDRGMGTEAFF
abundance: NA; j_gene: TRBJ2-1; v_gene: TRBV30; d_gene: TRBD2; CDR3nt: TGTGCCTGGAGTGATATAGCGGGGGGTTTCAATGAGCAGTTCTTC; CDR3aa: CAWSDIAGGFNEQFF
abundance: NA; j_gene: TRBJ1-1; v_gene: TRBV19; d_gene: NA; CDR3nt: TGTGCCAGTAGTAGTCCTCTTGGCTGGACGGGGGCTTTCTTT; CDR3aa: CASSSPLGWTGAFF
abundance: NA; j_gene: TRBJ2-4; v_gene: TRBV2; d_gene: TRBD2; CDR3nt: TGTGCCAGCAAAAACGGGGGGAGTCTAGCCAAAAACATTCAGTACTTC; CDR3aa: CASKNGGSLAKNIQYF
abundance: NA; j_gene: TRBJ1-1; v_gene: TRBV6-5; d_gene: TRBD1; CDR3nt: TGTGCCAGCAGCCGTCCACGACAGGGTCGCACTGAAGCTTTCTTT; CDR3aa: CASSRPRQGRTEAFF
abundance: NA; j_gene: TRBJ1-5; v_gene: TRBV29-1; d_gene: NA; CDR3nt: TGCAGCGTTGCCGACAGTTATAGCAATCAGCCCCAGCATTTT; CDR3aa: CSVADSYSNQPQHF
abundance: NA; j_gene: TRBJ2-1; v_gene: TRBV11-3; d_gene: NA; CDR3nt: TGTGCCAGCAGCTTAAATTGGGCTAATGAGCAGTTCTTC; CDR3aa: CASSLNWANEQFF
abundance: NA; j_gene: TRBJ2-3; v_gene: TRBV9; d_gene: TRBD2; CDR3nt: TGTGCCAGCAGCGCCGGACTAGCGGCAGATACGCAGTATTTT; CDR3aa: CASSAGLAADTQYF
abundance: NA; j_gene: TRBJ2-7; v_gene: TRBV5-5; d_gene: NA; CDR3nt: TGTGCCAGCAGCAAGGCGGGTCACTCCTACGAGCAGTACTTC; CDR3aa: CASSKAGHSYEQYF
abundance: once; j_gene: TRBJ2-2; v_gene: TRBV4-3; d_gene: NA; CDR3nt: TGCGCCAGCAGCCACCGACAGGACTCGAACACCGGGGAGCTGTTTTTT; CDR3aa: CASSHRQDSNTGELFF
abundance: NA; j_gene: TRBJ2-2; v_gene: TRBV27; d_gene: NA; CDR3nt: TGTGCCAGCAGAGTACAGGAGAACACCGGGGAGCTGTTTTTT; CDR3aa: CASRVQENTGELFF
abundance: NA; j_gene: TRBJ1-4; v_gene: TRBV25-1; d_gene: TRBD1; CDR3nt: TGTGCCAGCTCCGAGCCAAGGGGGCAGGAAAAACTGTTTTTT; CDR3aa: CASSEPRGQEKLFF
abundance: NA; j_gene: TRBJ1-1; v_gene: TRBV5-1; d_gene: NA; CDR3nt: TGCGCCAGCAGCGTCCAGGGGAACACTGAAGCTTTCTTT; CDR3aa: CASSVQGNTEAFF
abundance: NA; j_gene: TRBJ2-3; v_gene: TRBV18; d_gene: NA; CDR3nt: TGTGCCAGCTCACGGGCAGGAAGCAAAGATACGCAGTATTTT; CDR3aa: CASSRAGSKDTQYF
abundance: NA; j_gene: TRBJ1-5; v_gene: TRBV6-2/TRBV6-3; d_gene: TRBD1; CDR3nt: TGTGCCAGCAGCTTCGCAGGGGGCCTTGTCAATCAGCCCCAGCATTTT; CDR3aa: CASSFAGGLVNQPQHF
abundance: NA; j_gene: TRBJ2-6; v_gene: TRBV7-2; d_gene: TRBD1; CDR3nt: TGTGCCAGCAGCCTCCAGGGGGTAGTGTCTGGGGCCAACGTCCTGACTTTC; CDR3aa: CASSLQGVVSGANVLTF
abundance: NA; j_gene: TRBJ2-5; v_gene: TRBV10-3; d_gene: NA; CDR3nt: TGTGCCATCCGGGGGACCGAAGAGACCCAGTACTTC; CDR3aa: CAIRGTEETQYF
abundance: few; j_gene: TRBJ2-1; v_gene: TRBV28; d_gene: TRBD2; CDR3nt: TGTGCCAGCAGTTTAGGACTAACTAGCGGGAGTGTAAATGAGCAGTTCTTC; CDR3aa: CASSLGLTSGSVNEQFF
abundance: NA; j_gene: TRBJ1-5; v_gene: TRBV24-1; d_gene: NA; CDR3nt: TGTGCCACCTCTCCCGCCGGGTTTGATCAGCCCCAGCATTTT; CDR3aa: CATSPAGFDQPQHF
abundance: NA; j_gene: TRBJ2-5; v_gene: TRBV12-1; d_gene: NA; CDR3nt: TGTGCCAGCAGCTGGTTGATCGGGAGGGCCGGAGAGACCCAGTACTTC; CDR3aa: CASSWLIGRAGETQYF
abundance: NA; j_gene: TRBJ1-5; v_gene: TRBV2; d_gene: TRBD1; CDR3nt: TGTGCCAGCAGTGGGGACAGACCTAGCAATCAGCCCCAGCATTTT; CDR3aa: CASSGDRPSNQPQHF
abundance: few; j_gene: TRBJ1-5; v_gene: TRBV19; d_gene: TRBD1; CDR3nt: TGTGCCAGTAGTGTTACCGGGGGACAGGGTAATCAGCCCCAGCATTTT; CDR3aa: CASSVTGGQGNQPQHF
abundance: few; j_gene: TRBJ2-3; v_gene: TRBV7-8; d_gene: TRBD2; CDR3nt: TGTGCCAGCAGCTCATCCGGGACTAGCGGGAGGACGGGTACGCAGTATTTT; CDR3aa: CASSSSGTSGRTGTQYF
abundance: NA; j_gene: TRBJ1-1; v_gene: TRBV20-1; d_gene: TRBD1; CDR3nt: TGCAGTGCCACGACAGGGATTGAAGCTTTCTTT; CDR3aa: CSATTGIEAFF
abundance: NA; j_gene: TRBJ1-2; v_gene: TRBV6-5; d_gene: TRBD1; CDR3nt: TGTGCCAGCAGGCCGTTCCGGACAGGGATAGGCTACACCTTC; CDR3aa: CASRPFRTGIGYTF
abundance: NA; j_gene: TRBJ2-5; v_gene: TRBV5-1; d_gene: TRBD1; CDR3nt: TGCGCCAGCAGCTTTACTACCGGGACAGGGCAAGAGACCCAGTACTTC; CDR3aa: CASSFTTGTGQETQYF
abundance: NA; j_gene: TRBJ1-1; v_gene: TRBV11-1; d_gene: NA; CDR3nt: TGTGCCAGCAGCTTACGCACGGACACTGAAGCTTTCTTT; CDR3aa: CASSLRTDTEAFF
abundance: NA; j_gene: TRBJ2-4; v_gene: TRBV3-1/TRBV3-2; d_gene: NA; CDR3nt: TGTGCCAGCCAGCCTAGGCAGGGCGAAAACATTCAGTACTTC; CDR3aa: CASQPRQGENIQYF
abundance: NA; j_gene: TRBJ1-1; v_gene: TRBV29-1; d_gene: NA; CDR3nt: TGCAGCGTCCGGAGGGCCCTGAACACTGAAGCTTTCTTT; CDR3aa: CSVRRALNTEAFF
abundance: few; j_gene: TRBJ1-5; v_gene: TRBV5-8; d_gene: NA; CDR3nt: TGTGCCAGCACTACGGGTACGGTTTTCGATCAGCCCCAGCATTTT; CDR3aa: CASTTGTVFDQPQHF
abundance: NA; j_gene: TRBJ1-2; v_gene: TRBV24-1; d_gene: TRBD1; CDR3nt: TGTGCCACCAGTGGGTACAGGGGGCAGGACTATGGCTACACCTTC; CDR3aa: CATSGYRGQDYGYTF
abundance: NA; j_gene: TRBJ2-3; v_gene: TRBV24-1; d_gene: NA; CDR3nt: TGTGCCACCAGTGATTCCGCGCAGGGGTCAGATACGCAGTATTTT; CDR3aa: CATSDSAQGSDTQYF
abundance: NA; j_gene: TRBJ2-7; v_gene: TRBV19; d_gene: NA; CDR3nt: TGTGCCAGTAGTATCGGCAGGGACTACGAGCAGTACTTC; CDR3aa: CASSIGRDYEQYF
abundance: NA; j_gene: TRBJ1-5; v_gene: TRBV27; d_gene: NA; CDR3nt: TGTGCCAGCAGTTCGGGACTGATAGATCAGCCCCAGCATTTT; CDR3aa: CASSSGLIDQPQHF
abundance: NA; j_gene: TRBJ2-7; v_gene: TRBV29-1; d_gene: NA; CDR3nt: TGCAGCGTTGTCAGGGTAGGCGAGCAGTACTTC; CDR3aa: CSVVRVGEQYF
abundance: NA; j_gene: TRBJ1-3; v_gene: TRBV3-1/TRBV3-2; d_gene: NA; CDR3nt: TGTGCCAGCAGCCTAAGGACAGCTCGAAACACCATATATTTT; CDR3aa: CASSLRTARNTIYF
abundance: NA; j_gene: TRBJ2-3; v_gene: TRBV19; d_gene: TRBD1; CDR3nt: TGTGCCAGTACCCTGACAGGGGATCCCACAGATACGCAGTATTTT; CDR3aa: CASTLTGDPTDTQYF
abundance: NA; j_gene: TRBJ1-2; v_gene: TRBV9; d_gene: TRBD1; CDR3nt: TGTGCCAGCAGCCCTCGGGACAGTCGGAGGAACTATGGCTACACCTTC; CDR3aa: CASSPRDSRRNYGYTF
abundance: NA; j_gene: TRBJ1-2; v_gene: TRBV4-3; d_gene: TRBD1; CDR3nt: TGCGCCAGCAGCCAGGACAGGGGAGATGGCTACACCTTC; CDR3aa: CASSQDRGDGYTF
abundance: NA; j_gene: TRBJ1-1; v_gene: TRBV7-8; d_gene: NA; CDR3nt: TGTGCCAGCAGCCAAACCCTGACCCGGGACACTGAAGCTTTCTTT; CDR3aa: CASSQTLTRDTEAFF
abundance: NA; j_gene: TRBJ2-4; v_gene: TRBV12-3/TRBV12-4; d_gene: NA; CDR3nt: TGTGCCAGCAGTCGGGGGAAGAGCAACATTCAGTACTTC; CDR3aa: CASSRGKSNIQYF
abundance: NA; j_gene: TRBJ2-3; v_gene: TRBV30; d_gene: NA; CDR3nt: TGTGCCTGGAGTGTACGAAGGACAGGGGGAACTAGCGGGAGTTCAGATACGCAGTATTTT; CDR3aa: CAWSVRRTGGTSGSSDTQYF
abundance: NA; j_gene: TRBJ2-5; v_gene: TRBV28; d_gene: TRBD2; CDR3nt: TGTGCCAGCAGTTTCTGGACTAGCGGGAGGGAAGAGACCCAGTACTTC; CDR3aa: CASSFWTSGREETQYF
abundance: NA; j_gene: TRBJ2-1; v_gene: TRBV30; d_gene: NA; CDR3nt: TGTGCCTGGGCGGGGTACAATGAGCAGTTCTTC; CDR3aa: CAWAGYNEQFF
abundance: NA; j_gene: TRBJ1-1; v_gene: TRBV14; d_gene: NA; CDR3nt: TGTGCCAGCAGCCAAAGAACAGGGAATCCTGAAGCTTTCTTT; CDR3aa: CASSQRTGNPEAFF
abundance: NA; j_gene: TRBJ2-5; v_gene: TRBV2; d_gene: NA; CDR3nt: TGTGCCAGCAGTGGCTTGGGGATGGGGGCCCCCCAAGAGACCCAGTACTTC; CDR3aa: CASSGLGMGAPQETQYF
abundance: NA; j_gene: TRBJ1-6; v_gene: TRBV28; d_gene: TRBD1; CDR3nt: TGTGCCAGCAGCCGGGACAGGGAGACCTATAATTCACCCCTCCACTTT; CDR3aa: CASSRDRETYNSPLHF
abundance: NA; j_gene: TRBJ1-6; v_gene: TRBV6-5; d_gene: NA; CDR3nt: TGTGCCAGCAGTTACTCGAGGTTCAATTCACCCCTCCACTTT; CDR3aa: CASSYSRFNSPLHF
abundance: NA; j_gene: TRBJ1-2; v_gene: TRBV10-3; d_gene: NA; CDR3nt: TGTGCCATCAGTGAGGACGGGGTTGCGTCTTCTAGTGGCTACACCTTC; CDR3aa: CAISEDGVASSSGYTF
abundance: NA; j_gene: TRBJ1-2; v_gene: TRBV6-1; d_gene: TRBD1; CDR3nt: TGTGCCAGCAGTGACCCGGACAGGGGGCCCGGCTACACCTTC; CDR3aa: CASSDPDRGPGYTF
abundance: few; j_gene: TRBJ1-5; v_gene: TRBV6-5; d_gene: NA; CDR3nt: TGTGCCAGCGGAGCGGGACGCGGGAGCAATCAGCCCCAGCATTTT; CDR3aa: CASGAGRGSNQPQHF
abundance: few; j_gene: TRBJ1-4; v_gene: TRBV19; d_gene: TRBD1; CDR3nt: TGTGCCAGTAGTAGGGGCCCAGACAGGGGTCGAGAAAAACTGTTTTTT; CDR3aa: CASSRGPDRGREKLFF
abundance: few; j_gene: TRBJ2-5; v_gene: TRBV23-1; d_gene: NA; CDR3nt: TGCGCCAGCAGGCGGGAGACCCAGTACTTC; CDR3aa: CASRRETQYF